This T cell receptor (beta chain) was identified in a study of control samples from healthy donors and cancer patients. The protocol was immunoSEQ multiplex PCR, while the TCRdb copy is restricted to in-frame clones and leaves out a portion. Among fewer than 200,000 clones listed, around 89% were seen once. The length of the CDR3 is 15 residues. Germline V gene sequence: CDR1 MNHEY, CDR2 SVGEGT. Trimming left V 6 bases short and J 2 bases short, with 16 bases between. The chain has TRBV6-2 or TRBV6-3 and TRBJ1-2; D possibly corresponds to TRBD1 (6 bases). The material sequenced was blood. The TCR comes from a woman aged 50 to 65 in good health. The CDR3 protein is CASSPRQDLNYGYTF. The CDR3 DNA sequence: TGTGCCAGCAGCCCAAGACAGGATCTGAACTATGGCTACACCTTC.